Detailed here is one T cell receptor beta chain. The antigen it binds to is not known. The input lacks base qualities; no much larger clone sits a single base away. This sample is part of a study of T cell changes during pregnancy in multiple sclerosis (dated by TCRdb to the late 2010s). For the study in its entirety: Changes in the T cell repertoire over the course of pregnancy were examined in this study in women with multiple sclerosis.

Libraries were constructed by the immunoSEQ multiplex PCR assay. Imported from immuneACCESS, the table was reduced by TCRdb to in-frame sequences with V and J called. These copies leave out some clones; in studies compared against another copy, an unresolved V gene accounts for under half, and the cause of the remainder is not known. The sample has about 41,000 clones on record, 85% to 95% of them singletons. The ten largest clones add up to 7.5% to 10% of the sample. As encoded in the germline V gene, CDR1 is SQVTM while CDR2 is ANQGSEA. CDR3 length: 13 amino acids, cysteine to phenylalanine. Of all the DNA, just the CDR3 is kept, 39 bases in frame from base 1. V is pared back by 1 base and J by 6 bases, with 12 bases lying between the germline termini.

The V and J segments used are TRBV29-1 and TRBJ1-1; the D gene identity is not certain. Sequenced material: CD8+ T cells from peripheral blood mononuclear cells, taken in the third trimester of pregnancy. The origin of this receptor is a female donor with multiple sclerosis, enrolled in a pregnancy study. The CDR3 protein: CSVEVGSRAEAFF. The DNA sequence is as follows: TGCAGCGTTGAAGTAGGGAGTCGGGCTGAAGCTTTCTTT.